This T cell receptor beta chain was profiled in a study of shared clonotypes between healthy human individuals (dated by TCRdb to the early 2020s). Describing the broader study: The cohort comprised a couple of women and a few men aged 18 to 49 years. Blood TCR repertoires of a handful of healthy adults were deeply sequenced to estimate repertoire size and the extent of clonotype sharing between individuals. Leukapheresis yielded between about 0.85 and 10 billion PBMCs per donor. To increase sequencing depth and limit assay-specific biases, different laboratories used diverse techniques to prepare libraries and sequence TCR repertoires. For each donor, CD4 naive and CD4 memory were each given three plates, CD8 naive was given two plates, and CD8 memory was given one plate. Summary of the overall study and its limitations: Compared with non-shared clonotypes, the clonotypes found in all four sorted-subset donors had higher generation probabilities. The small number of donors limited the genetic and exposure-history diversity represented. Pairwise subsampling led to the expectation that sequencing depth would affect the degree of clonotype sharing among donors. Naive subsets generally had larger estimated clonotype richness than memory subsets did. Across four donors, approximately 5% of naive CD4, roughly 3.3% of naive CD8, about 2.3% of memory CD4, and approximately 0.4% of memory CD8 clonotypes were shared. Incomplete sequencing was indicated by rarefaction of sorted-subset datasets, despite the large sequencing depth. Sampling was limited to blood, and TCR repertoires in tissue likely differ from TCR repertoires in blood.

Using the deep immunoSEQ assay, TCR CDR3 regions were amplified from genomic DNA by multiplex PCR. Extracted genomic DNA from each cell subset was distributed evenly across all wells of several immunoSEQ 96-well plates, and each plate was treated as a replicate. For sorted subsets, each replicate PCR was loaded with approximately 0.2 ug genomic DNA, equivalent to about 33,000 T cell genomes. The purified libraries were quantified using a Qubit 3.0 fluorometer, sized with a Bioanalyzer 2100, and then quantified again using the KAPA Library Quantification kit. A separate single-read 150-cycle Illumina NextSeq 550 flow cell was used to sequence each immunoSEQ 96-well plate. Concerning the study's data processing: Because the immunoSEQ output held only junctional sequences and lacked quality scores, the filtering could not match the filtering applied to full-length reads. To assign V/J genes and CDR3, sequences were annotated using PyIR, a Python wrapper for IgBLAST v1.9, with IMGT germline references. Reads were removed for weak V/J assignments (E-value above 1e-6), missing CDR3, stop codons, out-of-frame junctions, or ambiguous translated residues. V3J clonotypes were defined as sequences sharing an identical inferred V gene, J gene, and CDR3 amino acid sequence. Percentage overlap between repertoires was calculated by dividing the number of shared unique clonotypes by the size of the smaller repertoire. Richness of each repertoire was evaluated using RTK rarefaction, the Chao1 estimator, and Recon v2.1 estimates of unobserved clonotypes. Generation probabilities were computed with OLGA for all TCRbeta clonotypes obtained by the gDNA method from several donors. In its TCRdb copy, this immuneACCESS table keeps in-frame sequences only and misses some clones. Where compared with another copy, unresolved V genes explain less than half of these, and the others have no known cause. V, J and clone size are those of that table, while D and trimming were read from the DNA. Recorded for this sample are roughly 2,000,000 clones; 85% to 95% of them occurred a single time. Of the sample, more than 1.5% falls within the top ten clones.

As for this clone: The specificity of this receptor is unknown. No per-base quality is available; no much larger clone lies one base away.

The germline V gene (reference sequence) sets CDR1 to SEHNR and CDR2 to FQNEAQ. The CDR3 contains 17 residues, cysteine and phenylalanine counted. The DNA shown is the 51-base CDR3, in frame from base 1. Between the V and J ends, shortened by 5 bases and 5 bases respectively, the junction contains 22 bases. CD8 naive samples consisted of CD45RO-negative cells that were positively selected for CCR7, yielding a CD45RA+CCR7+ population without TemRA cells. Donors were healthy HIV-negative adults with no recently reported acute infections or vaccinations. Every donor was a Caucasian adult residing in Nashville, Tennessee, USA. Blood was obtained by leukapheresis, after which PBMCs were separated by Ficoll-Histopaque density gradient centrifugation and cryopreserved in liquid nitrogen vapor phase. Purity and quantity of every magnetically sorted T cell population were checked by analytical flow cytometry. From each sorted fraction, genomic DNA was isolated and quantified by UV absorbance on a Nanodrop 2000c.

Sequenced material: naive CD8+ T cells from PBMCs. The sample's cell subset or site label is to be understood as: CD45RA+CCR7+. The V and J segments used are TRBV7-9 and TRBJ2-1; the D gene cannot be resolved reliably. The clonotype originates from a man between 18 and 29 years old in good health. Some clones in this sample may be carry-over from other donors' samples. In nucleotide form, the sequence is TGTGCCAGCAGCCCCCCACTCAGAGAAGAATTTGACAATGAGCAGTTCTTC. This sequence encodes CASSPPLREEFDNEQFF.